Listed here are 17 T cell receptor beta chains from one sample, sequenced in a study of T cells after yellow fever vaccination. TCRdb analysed the 5' RACE reads with MiXCR anew, one entry per CDR3 protein. Among 110,000 to 150,000 distinct CDR3 sequences listed, approximately 6.6% were seen once. The sequencing used CD4+ T cells sorted from PBMCs, collected 10 days after the yellow fever booster vaccination. These receptor sequences come from a man between 25 and 39 years old who received the YFV17D yellow fever vaccine.

This clonotype was counted many times. The chain has TRBV6-2 or TRBV6-3 and TRBJ2-7, with TRBD2 matching 11 bases. The CDR3 spans 16 residues. CDR1 is MNHEY, CDR2 SVGEGT, per germline. Trimming at V came to 4 bases and at J to 0 bases, leaving 5 bases not matched to a gene. The CDR3 loop is CASSSIGTSGSYEQYF. CDR3 DNA: TGTGCCAGCAGTTCAATCGGGACTAGCGGCTCCTACGAGCAGTACTTC.

This clonotype came up a few times. The chain uses TRBV20-1 and TRBJ1-4, with D unclear. This CDR3 region has 12 residues. V lost 2 bases and J lost 5, with 6 bases in between. Germline V gives CDR1 DFQATT, CDR2 SNEGSKA (reference sequence). The CDR3 DNA sequence: TGCAGTGCTAGACCAGAGAATGAAAAACTGTTTTTT. It translates to CSARPENEKLFF.

This clonotype has ten or more counts. J is TRBJ2-3 and V is TRBV20-1, with D possibly being TRBD1 or TRBD2 (5 bases each). The CDR3 runs 13 residues. Trimming removed 6 bases at V and 2 bases at J, with 12 bases between. Germline V gene sequence: CDR1 DFQATT, CDR2 SNEGSKA (reference sequence). CDR3 bases: TGCAGTGCCCAAGAGGGGAACACAGATACGCAGTATTTT. It translates to CSAQEGNTDTQYF.

This clonotype has only a few counts. The chain combines TRBV12-3 or TRBV12-4 with TRBJ2-1; D not resolved. The CDR3 contains 13 residues. V dropped 7 bases and J dropped 6 bases, with 13 bases sitting between them. CDR3 amino acids: CASTLLCLNEQFF. CDR3 DNA: TGTGCCAGCACGCTTCTGTGCCTCAATGAGCAGTTCTTC.

This clonotype was found many times. The gene calls are TRBV20-1 and TRBJ2-7, with TRBD1 as a possible D gene (6 bases). This CDR3 has 13 residues. Per the germline V gene, CDR1 is DFQATT and CDR2 is SNEGSKA (reference sequence). V shed 5 bases and J shed 3 bases, with 14 bases lying between them. CDR3: CSAQAGDHYEQYF. In DNA, the CDR3 is TGCAGTGCTCAGGCAGGGGACCACTACGAGCAGTACTTC.

Points on this clonotype: The conserved final phenylalanine or tryptophan is absent from the CDR3, which likely points to a read error. The chain carries TRBV7-3 and TRBJ2-5; D is possibly TRBD1 or TRBD2 (5 bases each). Germline CDR1 is SGHTA and CDR2 is FQGTGA. Between the trimmed V and J ends, which lost 5 bases and 5 bases, there was a span of 12 bases. This CDR3 spans 13 amino acids. The CDR3 loop is CASSRDGGETQYL. The CDR3 nucleotides read TGTGCCAGCAGCCGGGACGGCGGCGAGACCCAGTACTTA.

The sample holds many counts of this clonotype. The chain joins TRBV12-3 or TRBV12-4 to TRBJ2-7; D gene unclear. V shed 6 bases and J shed 6 bases, with 15 bases lying between them. The CDR3 is 13 residues long. The CDR3 nucleotides read TGTGCCAGCAGCAGACTTTCGGGTGTCGAGCAGTACTTC. Its translation: CASSRLSGVEQYF.

As concerns this clonotype: Just one base apart from a much larger clone, this may be a read error. The rearrangement joins TRBV30 to TRBJ2-2; the D gene is possibly TRBD2 (6 bases). The length of the CDR3 is 14 residues. Germline CDR1 and CDR2: GTSNPN and SVGIG (reference sequence). In DNA form, the CDR3 reads TGTGCCTGGAGAGTTCTAGCGTCGACCGGGGAGCTGGTTTTT. Translation: CAWRVLASTGELVF.

This clonotype was detected ten times or more. This chain's CDR3 is CATSDRLGTQYF. The CDR3 DNA is TGTGCCACCAGTGACCGTCTCGGGACCCAGTACTTC. The V call is TRBV24-1, the J call TRBJ2-5; D not certain. Trimming took 4 bases from V and 7 from J, leaving 9 bases between them. CDR3 length equals 12 residues. Germline-derived CDR1 and CDR2 are KGHDR and SFDVKD.

This clonotype was observed many times. This chain links TRBV20-1 with TRBJ2-7; TRBD2 might be the D (6 bases). The CDR3 has 11 amino acids. The V end lost 8 bases, the J end lost 2 bases, and 10 bases lay between the germline ends. Germline lookup yields CDR1 DFQATT and CDR2 SNEGSKA (reference sequence). DNA for the CDR3: TGCAGTACGGGAGCCGCCTACGAGCAGTACTTC. Amino acids: CSTGAAYEQYF.

This clonotype was seen ten or more times. V is TRBV5-1 and J is TRBJ2-3, with a tentative D call TRBD2 (5 bases). V lost 1 base and J lost 0, with 9 bases in between. This CDR3 is built from 15 residues. Germline CDR1 and CDR2: SGHRS and YFSETQ. The CDR3 DNA follows: TGCGCCAGCAGCTTGAGAGGGCCTAGCACAGATACGCAGTATTTT. It specifies CASSLRGPSTDTQYF.

Ten or more counts support this clonotype. The chain recombines TRBV3-1 with TRBJ2-7; TRBD2 might be the D (5 bases). V was shortened by 8 bases and J by 2 bases, with 13 bases between the two germline ends. Germline V lookup: CDR1 LGHDT, CDR2 YNNKEL (reference sequence). The CDR3 consists of 13 residues. The CDR3 region has the DNA TGTGCCAGCGGGCGGCTAGCTCCCTACGAGCAGTACTTC. This codes for CASGRLAPYEQYF.

In this sample, this clonotype turned up many times. The rearrangement links TRBV7-9 to TRBJ2-7; 10 bases match TRBD1. Germline V lookup: CDR1 SEHNR, CDR2 FQNEAQ (reference sequence). After removal of 5 bases from V and 9 bases from J, the junction contained 13 bases not matched to a gene. The CDR3 runs to 15 residues. The CDR3 DNA reads TGTGCCAGCAGCCCTTCACCGGGACAGGGGCCGGCGCAGTACTTC. Translated, it gives CASSPSPGQGPAQYF.

This clonotype has ten or more counts. The chain carries TRBV3-1 and TRBJ2-3; 12 bases agree with TRBD2. Germline values: CDR1 LGHDT, CDR2 YNNKEL (reference sequence). The CDR3 runs 15 residues. V shed 2 bases, J shed 7 bases, and the junction held 4 bases outside the gene matches. In DNA form, the CDR3 reads TGTGCCAGCAGCCAACAGACTAGCGGGAGCCATACGCAGTATTTT. It is translated as CASSQQTSGSHTQYF.

This clonotype was observed a handful of times. This chain links TRBV7-2 with TRBJ1-3; perhaps TRBD1 as D (5 bases). Per germline, CDR1 SGHTA and CDR2 FQGNSA. The CDR3 extends over 17 amino acids. Trimming left V 5 bases short and J 0 bases short, with 17 bases between. CDR3 region: CASSLGPTMSSGNTIYF. The CDR3 region has the DNA TGTGCCAGCAGCCTGGGGCCCACAATGAGCTCTGGAAACACCATATATTTT.

This clonotype was counted between two and nine times. The chain has TRBV28 and TRBJ1-5; 10 bases match TRBD1. V trimming: 7 bases; J trimming: 9 bases; junction bases outside the gene matches: 3. The germline V gene encodes CDR1 MDHEN and CDR2 SYDVKM. The CDR3 extends over 12 amino acids. The CDR3 reads CASKTGGGPQHF. In nucleotides, the CDR3 is TGTGCCAGCAAGACAGGGGGCGGGCCCCAGCATTTT.

The V and J genes are TRBV24-1 and TRBJ2-3; 9 bases are shared with TRBD2. The CDR3 covers 16 residues. Per germline, CDR1 KGHDR and CDR2 SFDVKD. The junction had 9 bases not matched to a gene; V was cut back by 5 bases and J by 4 bases. CDR3 sequence: CATSGTKREEADTQYF. CDR3 coding DNA: TGTGCCACCAGTGGGACTAAGCGGGAGGAGGCAGATACGCAGTATTTT.